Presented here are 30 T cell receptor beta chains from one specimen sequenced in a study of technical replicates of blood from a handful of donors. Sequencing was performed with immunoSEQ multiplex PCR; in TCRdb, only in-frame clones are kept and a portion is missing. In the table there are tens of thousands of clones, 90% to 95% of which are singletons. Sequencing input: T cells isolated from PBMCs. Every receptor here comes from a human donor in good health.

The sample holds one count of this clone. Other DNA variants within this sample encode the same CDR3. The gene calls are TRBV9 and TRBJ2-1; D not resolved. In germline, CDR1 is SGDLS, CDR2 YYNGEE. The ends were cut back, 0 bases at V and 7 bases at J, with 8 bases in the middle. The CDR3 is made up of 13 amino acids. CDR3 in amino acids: CASSVGGLNEQFF. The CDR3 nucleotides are TGTGCCAGCAGCGTAGGTGGGCTAAATGAGCAGTTCTTC.

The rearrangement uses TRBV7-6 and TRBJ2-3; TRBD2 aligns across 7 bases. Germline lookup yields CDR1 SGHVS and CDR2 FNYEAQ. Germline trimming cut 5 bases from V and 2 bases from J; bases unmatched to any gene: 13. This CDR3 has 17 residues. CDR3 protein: CASSPRPRTSITDTQYF. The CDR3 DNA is TGTGCCAGCAGCCCGCGCCCTCGGACTAGTATCACAGATACGCAGTATTTT.

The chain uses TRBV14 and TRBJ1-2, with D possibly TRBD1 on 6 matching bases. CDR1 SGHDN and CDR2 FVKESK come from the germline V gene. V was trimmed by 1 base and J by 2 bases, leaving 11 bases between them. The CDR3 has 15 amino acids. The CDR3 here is CASSQVGAGNYGYTF. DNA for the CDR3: TGTGCCAGCAGCCAAGTGGGGGCAGGAAACTATGGCTACACCTTC.

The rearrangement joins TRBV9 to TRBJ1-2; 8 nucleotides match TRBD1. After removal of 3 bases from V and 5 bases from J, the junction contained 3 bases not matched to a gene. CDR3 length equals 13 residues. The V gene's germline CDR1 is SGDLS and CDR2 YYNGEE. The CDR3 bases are TGTGCCAGCAGCGCCGGGACAGGTTATGGCTACACCTTC. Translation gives CASSAGTGYGYTF.

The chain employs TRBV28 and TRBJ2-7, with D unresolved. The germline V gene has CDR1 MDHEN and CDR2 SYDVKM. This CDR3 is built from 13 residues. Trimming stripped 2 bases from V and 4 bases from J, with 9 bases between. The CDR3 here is CASSLGQMYEQYF. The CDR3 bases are TGTGCCAGCAGTTTAGGGCAGATGTACGAGCAGTACTTC.

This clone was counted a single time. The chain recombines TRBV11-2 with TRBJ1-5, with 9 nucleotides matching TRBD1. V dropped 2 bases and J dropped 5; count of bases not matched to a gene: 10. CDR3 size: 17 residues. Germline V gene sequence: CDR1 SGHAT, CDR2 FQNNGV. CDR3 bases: TGTGCCAGCAGCTTAAGGGGTACGGGACAGGGCGATCAGCCCCAGCATTTT. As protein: CASSLRGTGQGDQPQHF.

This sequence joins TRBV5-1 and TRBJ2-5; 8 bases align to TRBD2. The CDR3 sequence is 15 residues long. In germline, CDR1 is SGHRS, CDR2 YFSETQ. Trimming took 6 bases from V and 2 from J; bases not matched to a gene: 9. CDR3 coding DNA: TGCGCCAGCACGGGCCTGGGACTAGTACAAGAGACCCAGTACTTC. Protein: CASTGLGLVQETQYF.

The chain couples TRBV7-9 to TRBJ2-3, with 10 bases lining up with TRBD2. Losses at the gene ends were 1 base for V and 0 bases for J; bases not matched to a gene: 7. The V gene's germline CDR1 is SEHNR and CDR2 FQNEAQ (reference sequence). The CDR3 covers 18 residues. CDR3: CASSLGSSGRPSTDTQYF. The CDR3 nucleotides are TGTGCCAGCAGCTTAGGATCTAGCGGGAGACCAAGCACAGATACGCAGTATTTT.

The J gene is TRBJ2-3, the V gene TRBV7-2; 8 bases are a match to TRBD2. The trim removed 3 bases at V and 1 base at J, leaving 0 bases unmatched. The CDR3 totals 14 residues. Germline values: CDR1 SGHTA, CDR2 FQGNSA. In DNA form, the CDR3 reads TGTGCCAGCAGCTTTAGCGGGGGCACAGATACGCAGTATTTT. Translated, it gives CASSFSGGTDTQYF. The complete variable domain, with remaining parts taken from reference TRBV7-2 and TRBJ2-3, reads GAGVSQSPSNKVTEKGKDVELRCDPISGHTALYWYRQSLGQGLEFLIYFQGNSAPDKSGLPSDRFSAERTGGSVSTLTIQRTQQEDSAVYLCASSFSGGTDTQYFGPGTRLTVL.

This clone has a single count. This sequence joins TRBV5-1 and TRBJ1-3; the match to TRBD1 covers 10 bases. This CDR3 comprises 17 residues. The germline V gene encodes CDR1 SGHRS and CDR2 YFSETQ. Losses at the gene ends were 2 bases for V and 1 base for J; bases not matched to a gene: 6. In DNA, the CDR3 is TGCGCCAGCAGCTTCGGGACAGGGGAATCGTCTGGAAACACCATATATTTT. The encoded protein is CASSFGTGESSGNTIYF.

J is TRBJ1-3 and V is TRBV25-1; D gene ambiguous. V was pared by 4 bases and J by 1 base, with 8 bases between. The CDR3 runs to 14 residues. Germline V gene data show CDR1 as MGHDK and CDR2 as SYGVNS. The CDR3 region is CASSGGLSGNTIYF. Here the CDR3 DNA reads TGTGCCAGCAGTGGCGGACTTTCTGGAAACACCATATATTTT.

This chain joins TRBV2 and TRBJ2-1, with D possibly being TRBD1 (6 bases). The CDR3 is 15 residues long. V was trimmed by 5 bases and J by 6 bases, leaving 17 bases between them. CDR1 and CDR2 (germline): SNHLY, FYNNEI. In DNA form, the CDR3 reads TGTGCCAGCAGTATACAGGGTCGTGTCCGCAATGAGCAGTTCTTC. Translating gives CASSIQGRVRNEQFF. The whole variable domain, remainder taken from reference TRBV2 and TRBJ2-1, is EPEVTQTPSHQVTQMGQEVILRCVPISNHLYFYWYRQILGQKVEFLVSFYNNEISEKSEIFDDQFSVERPDGSNFTLKIRSTKLEDSAMYFCASSIQGRVRNEQFFGPGTRLTVL.

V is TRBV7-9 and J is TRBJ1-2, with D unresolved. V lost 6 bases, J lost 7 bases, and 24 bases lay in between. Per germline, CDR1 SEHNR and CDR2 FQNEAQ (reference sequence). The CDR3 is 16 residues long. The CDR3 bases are TGTGCCAGCAGTCAAGAGGGTGTCCCTTCGGGAAGTGGCTACACCTTC. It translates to CASSQEGVPSGSGYTF.

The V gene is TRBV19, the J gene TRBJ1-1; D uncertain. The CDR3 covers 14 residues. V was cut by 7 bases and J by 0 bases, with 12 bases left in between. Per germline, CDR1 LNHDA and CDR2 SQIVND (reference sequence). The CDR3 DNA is TGTGCCAGTAATTCGTGGCAAATGAACACTGAAGCTTTCTTT. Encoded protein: CASNSWQMNTEAFF.

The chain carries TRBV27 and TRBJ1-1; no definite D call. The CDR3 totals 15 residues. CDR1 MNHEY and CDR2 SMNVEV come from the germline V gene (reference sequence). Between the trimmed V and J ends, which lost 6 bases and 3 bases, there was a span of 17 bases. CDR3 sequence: CASSRLGQPYTEAFF. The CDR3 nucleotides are TGTGCCAGCAGCCGCCTTGGGCAGCCCTACACTGAAGCTTTCTTT.

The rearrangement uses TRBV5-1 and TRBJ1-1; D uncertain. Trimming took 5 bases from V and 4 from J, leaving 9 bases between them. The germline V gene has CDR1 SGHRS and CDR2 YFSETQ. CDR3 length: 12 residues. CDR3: CASRAGSTEAFF. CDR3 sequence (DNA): TGCGCCAGCAGGGCAGGCAGCACTGAAGCTTTCTTT.

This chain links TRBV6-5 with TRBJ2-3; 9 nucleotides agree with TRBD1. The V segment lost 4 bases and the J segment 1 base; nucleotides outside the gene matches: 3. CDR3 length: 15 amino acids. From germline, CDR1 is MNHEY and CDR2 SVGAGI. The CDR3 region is CASSWDRVGTDTQYF. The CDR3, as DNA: TGTGCCAGCAGTTGGGACAGGGTGGGCACAGATACGCAGTATTTT.

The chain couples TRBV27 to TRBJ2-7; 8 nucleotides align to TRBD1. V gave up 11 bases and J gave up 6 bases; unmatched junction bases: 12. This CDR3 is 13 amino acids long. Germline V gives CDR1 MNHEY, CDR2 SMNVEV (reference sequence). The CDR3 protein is CASRGQGWGEQYF. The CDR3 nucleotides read TGTGCCTCTCGTGGACAGGGTTGGGGCGAGCAGTACTTC.

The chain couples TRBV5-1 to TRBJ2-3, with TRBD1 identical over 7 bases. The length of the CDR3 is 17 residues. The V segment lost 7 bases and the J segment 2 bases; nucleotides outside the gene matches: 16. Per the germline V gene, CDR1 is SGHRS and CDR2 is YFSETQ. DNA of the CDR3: TGCGCCAGCGGAGACGGATGGGACAGAAGAAACACAGATACGCAGTATTTT. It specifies CASGDGWDRRNTDTQYF.

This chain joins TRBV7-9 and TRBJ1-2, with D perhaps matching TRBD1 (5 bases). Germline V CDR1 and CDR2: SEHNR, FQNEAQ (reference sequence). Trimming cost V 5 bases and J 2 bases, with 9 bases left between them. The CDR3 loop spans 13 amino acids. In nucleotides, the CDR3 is TGTGCCAGCAGCCCCGCAGGGAACTATGGCTACACCTTC. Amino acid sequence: CASSPAGNYGYTF. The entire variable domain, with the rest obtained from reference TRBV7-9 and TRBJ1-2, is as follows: DTGVSQNPRHKITKRGQNVTFRCDPISEHNRLYWYRQTLGQGPEFLTYFQNEAQLEKSRLLSDRFSAERPKGSFSTLEIQRTEQGDSAMYLCASSPAGNYGYTFGSGTRLTVV.

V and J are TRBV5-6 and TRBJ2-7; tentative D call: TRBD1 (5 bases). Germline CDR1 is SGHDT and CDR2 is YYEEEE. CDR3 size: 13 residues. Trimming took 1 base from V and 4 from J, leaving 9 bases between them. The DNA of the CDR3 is TGTGCCAGCAGCTTGAACAGGCGTTACGAGCAGTACTTC. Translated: CASSLNRRYEQYF.

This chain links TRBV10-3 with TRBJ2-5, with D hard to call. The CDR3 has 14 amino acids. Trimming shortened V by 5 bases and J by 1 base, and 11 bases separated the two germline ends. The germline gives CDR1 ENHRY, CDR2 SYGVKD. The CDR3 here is CAISLWATQETQYF. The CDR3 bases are TGTGCCATCAGTCTATGGGCAACCCAAGAGACCCAGTACTTC.

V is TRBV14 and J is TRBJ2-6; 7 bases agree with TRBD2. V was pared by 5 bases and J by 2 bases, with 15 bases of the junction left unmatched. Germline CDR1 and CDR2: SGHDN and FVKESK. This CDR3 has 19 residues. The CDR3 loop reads CASSTLGRVANPGANVLTF. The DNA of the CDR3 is TGTGCCAGCAGCACCCTTGGGAGGGTAGCAAATCCTGGGGCCAACGTCCTGACTTTC.

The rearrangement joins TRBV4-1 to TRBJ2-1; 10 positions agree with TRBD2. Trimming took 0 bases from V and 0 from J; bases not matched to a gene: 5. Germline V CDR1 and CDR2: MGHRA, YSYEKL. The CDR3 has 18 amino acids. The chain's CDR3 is CASSQDPTSGASYNEQFF. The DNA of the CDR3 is TGCGCCAGCAGCCAAGACCCCACTAGCGGGGCCTCCTACAATGAGCAGTTCTTC.

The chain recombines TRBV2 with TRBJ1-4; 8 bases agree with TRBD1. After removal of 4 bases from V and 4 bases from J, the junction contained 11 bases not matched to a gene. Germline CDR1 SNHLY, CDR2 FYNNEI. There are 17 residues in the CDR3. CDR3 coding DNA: TGTGCCAGCAGTGCGGCAGGGGGCAGGCTGGGTAATGAAAAACTGTTTTTT. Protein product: CASSAAGGRLGNEKLFF.

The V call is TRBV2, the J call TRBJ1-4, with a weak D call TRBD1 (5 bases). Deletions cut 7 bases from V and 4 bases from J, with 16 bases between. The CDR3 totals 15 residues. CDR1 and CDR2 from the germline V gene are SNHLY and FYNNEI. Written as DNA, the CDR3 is TGTGCCAGCAACAAGATGGGAGGGGTTAATGAAAAACTGTTTTTT. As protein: CASNKMGGVNEKLFF. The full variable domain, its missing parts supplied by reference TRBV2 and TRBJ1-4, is EPEVTQTPSHQVTQMGQEVILRCVPISNHLYFYWYRQILGQKVEFLVSFYNNEISEKSEIFDDQFSVERPDGSNFTLKIRSTKLEDSAMYFCASNKMGGVNEKLFFGSGTQLSVL.

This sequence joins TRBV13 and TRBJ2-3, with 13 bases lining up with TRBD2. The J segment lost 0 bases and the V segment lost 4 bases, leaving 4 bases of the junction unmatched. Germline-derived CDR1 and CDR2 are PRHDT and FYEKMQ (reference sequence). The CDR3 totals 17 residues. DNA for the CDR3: TGTGCCAGCAGCTCTTGGACTAGCGGGGGCAGCACAGATACGCAGTATTTT. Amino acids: CASSSWTSGGSTDTQYF.

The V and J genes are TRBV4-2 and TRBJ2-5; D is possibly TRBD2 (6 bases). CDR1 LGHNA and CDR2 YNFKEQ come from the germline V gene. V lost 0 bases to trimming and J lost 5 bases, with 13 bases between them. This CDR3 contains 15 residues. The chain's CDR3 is CASSQEGRGGETQYF. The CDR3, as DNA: TGTGCCAGCAGCCAAGAAGGCCGAGGAGGGGAGACCCAGTACTTC.

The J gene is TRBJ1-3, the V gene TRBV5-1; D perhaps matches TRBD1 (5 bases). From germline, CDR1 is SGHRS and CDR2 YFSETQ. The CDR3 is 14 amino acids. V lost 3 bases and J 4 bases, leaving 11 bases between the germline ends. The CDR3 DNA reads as TGCGCCAGCAGCTCGGGGGTTATCGGAAACACCATATATTTT. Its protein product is CASSSGVIGNTIYF.

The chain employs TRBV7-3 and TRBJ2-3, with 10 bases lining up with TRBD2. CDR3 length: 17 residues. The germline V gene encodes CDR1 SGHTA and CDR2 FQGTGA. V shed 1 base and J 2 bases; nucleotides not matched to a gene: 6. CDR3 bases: TGTGCCAGCAGCTTAATAGCGGGGGGCCGAGTCACAGATACGCAGTATTTT. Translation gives CASSLIAGGRVTDTQYF. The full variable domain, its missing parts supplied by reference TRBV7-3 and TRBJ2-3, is GAGVSQTPSNKVTEKGKYVELRCDPISGHTALYWYRQSLGQGPEFLIYFQGTGAADDSGLPNDRFFAVRPEGSVSTLKIQRTERGDSAVYLCASSLIAGGRVTDTQYFGPGTRLTVL.